The present TCR beta chain was sequenced within a study of blood T cell repertoires in COVID-19. The CDR3 is 13 amino acids. Losses at the gene ends were 8 bases for V and 2 bases for J; bases not matched to a gene: 2. Germline loops: CDR1 LGHDT, CDR2 YNNKEL (reference sequence). Data came from immunoSEQ multiplex PCR; TCRdb stores just in-frame clones and leaves some out. Of about 75,000 clones in the sample, approximately 90% were seen once. The chain joins TRBV3-1 (or the pseudogene TRBV3-2) to TRBJ1-3, with TRBD1 identical over 8 bases. This TCR derives from a human donor in a cohort sampled during active COVID-19. The sample comprised peripheral blood. CDR3 sequence reads: CASQDRAGNTIYF. CDR3 sequence (DNA): TGTGCCAGCCAGGACAGGGCTGGAAACACCATATATTTT.